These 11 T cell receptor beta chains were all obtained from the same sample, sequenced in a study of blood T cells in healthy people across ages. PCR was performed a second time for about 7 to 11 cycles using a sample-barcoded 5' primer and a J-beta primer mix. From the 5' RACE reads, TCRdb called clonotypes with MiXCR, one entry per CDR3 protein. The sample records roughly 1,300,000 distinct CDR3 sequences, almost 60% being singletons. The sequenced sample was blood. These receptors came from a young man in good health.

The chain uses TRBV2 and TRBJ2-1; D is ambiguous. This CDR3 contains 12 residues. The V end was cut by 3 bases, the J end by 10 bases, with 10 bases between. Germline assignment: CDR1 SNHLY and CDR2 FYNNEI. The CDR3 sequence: CASSDPLREQFF. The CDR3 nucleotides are TGTGCCAGCAGTGACCCACTTAGGGAGCAGTTCTTC.

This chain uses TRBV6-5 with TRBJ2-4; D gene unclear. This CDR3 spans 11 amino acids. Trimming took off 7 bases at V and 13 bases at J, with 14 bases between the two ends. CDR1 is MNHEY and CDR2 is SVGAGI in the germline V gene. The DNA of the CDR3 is TGTGCCAGCACTTTTAACGCGCTGCAGTACTTC. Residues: CASTFNALQYF.

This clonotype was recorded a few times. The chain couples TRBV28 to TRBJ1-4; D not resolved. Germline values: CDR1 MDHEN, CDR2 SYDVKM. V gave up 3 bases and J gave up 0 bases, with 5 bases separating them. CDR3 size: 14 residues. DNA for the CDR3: TGTGCCAGCAGTTTCTCTACAACTAATGAAAAACTGTTTTTT. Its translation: CASSFSTTNEKLFF. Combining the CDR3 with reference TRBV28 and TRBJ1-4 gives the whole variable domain DVKVTQSSRYLVKRTGEKVFLECVQDMDHENMFWYRQDPGLGLRLIYFSYDVKMKEKGDIPEGYSVSREKKERFSLILESASTNQTSMYLCASSFSTTNEKLFFGSGTQLSVL.

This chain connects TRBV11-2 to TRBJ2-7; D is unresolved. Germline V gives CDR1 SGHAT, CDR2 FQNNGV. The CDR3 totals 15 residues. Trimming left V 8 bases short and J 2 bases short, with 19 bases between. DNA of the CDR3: TGTGCCAGCCTCGCCCTGTCCGGCAGAGCCTACGAGCAGTACTTC. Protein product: CASLALSGRAYEQYF.

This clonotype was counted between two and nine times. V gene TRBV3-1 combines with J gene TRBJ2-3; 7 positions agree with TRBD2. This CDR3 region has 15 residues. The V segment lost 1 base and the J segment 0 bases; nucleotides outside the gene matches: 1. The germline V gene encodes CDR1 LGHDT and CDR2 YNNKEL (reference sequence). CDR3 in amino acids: CASSQGGGSTDTQYF. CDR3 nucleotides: TGTGCCAGCAGCCAAGGCGGGGGAAGCACAGATACGCAGTATTTT.

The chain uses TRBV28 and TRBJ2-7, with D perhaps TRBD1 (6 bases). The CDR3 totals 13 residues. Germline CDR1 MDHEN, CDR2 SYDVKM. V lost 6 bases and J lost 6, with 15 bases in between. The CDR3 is CASRYRVTTEQYF. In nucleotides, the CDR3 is TGTGCCAGCAGGTACAGGGTTACGACCGAGCAGTACTTC.

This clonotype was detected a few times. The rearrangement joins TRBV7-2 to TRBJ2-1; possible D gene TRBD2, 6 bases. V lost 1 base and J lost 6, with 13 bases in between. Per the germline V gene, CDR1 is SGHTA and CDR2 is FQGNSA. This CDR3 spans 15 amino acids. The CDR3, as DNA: TGTGCCAGCAGCTTAGAGCGGGCTAGCTCCAATGAGCAGTTCTTC. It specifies CASSLERASSNEQFF.

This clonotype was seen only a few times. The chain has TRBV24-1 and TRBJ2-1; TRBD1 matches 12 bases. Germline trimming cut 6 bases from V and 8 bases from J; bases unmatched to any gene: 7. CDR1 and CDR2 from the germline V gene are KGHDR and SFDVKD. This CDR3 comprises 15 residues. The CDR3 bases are TGTGCCACCAGTAAATTTGGGACAGGGGGCGATGAGCAGTTCTTC. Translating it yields CATSKFGTGGDEQFF.

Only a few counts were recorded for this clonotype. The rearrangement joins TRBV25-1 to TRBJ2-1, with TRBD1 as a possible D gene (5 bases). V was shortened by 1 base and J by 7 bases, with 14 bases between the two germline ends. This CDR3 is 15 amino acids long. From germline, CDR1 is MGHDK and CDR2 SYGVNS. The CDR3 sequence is CASSELYMTENEQFF. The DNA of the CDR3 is TGTGCCAGCAGTGAATTATATATGACAGAGAATGAGCAGTTCTTC.

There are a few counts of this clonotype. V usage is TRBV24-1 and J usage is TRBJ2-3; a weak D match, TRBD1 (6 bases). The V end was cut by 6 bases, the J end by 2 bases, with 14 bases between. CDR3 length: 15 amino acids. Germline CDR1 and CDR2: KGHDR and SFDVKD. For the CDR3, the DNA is TGTGCCACCAGTTTGGGAACAGGGCTCACAGATACGCAGTATTTT. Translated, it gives CATSLGTGLTDTQYF.

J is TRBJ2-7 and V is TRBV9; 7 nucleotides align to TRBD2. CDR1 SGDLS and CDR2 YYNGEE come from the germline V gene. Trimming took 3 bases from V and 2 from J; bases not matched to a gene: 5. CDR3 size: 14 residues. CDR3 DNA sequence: TGTGCCAGCAGCGCGGGAGGAGTTACCTACGAGCAGTACTTC. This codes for CASSAGGVTYEQYF.